This T cell receptor (beta chain) was retrieved from a study of T cell responses to AZD1222 COVID-19 vaccine. Whole-study results and caveats: Repertoires were collected only later (after the peak T cell response had occurred). Only a handful of AZD1222 recipients were seropositive at baseline. Nearly half of the spike-specific TCRs reportedly recognize variant regions that carry no mutations.

Trimming took off 5 bases at V and 8 bases at J, with 19 bases between the two ends. Germline loops: CDR1 LNHDA, CDR2 SQIVND (reference sequence). The CDR3 consists of 16 residues. TCRdb keeps only in-frame clones here, not all; method: immunoSEQ multiplex PCR. Here the sample spans about 170,000 clones, approximately 88% being singletons. On this clone itself: Its antigen is undetermined.

The V and J genes are TRBV19 and TRBJ1-6; maybe TRBD1 (6 bases). This sample comprised peripheral blood, obtained 28 days after the second AZD1222 dose. This TCR derives from an adult who received the AZD1222 COVID-19 vaccine. DNA for the CDR3: TGTGCCAGTAGTTTTTGGTGGGACATCGCCGATTCACCCCTCCACTTT. Its protein is CASSFWWDIADSPLHF.